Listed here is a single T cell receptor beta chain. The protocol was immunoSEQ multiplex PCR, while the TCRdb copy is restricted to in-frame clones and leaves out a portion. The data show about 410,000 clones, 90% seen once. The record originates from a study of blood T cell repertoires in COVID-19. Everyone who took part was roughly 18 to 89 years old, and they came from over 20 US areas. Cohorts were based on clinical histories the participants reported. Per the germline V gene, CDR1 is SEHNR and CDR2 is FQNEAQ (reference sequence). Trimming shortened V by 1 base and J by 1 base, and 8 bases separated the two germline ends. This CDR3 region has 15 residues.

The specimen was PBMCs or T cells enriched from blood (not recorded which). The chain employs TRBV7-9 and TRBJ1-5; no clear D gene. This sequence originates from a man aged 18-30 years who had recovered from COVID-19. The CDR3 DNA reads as TGTGCCAGCAGCTTAGGAGGGCCAAGCAATCAGCCCCAGCATTTT. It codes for CASSLGGPSNQPQHF.